Below are 13 T cell receptor beta chains sequenced from a single sample in a study of blood T cell repertoires in COVID-19. Sequencing was performed with immunoSEQ multiplex PCR; in TCRdb, only in-frame clones are kept and a portion is missing. This sample has approximately 240,000 clones, with around 80% found just once. The sample consisted of peripheral blood. The receptors derive from a woman over 75 with active or convalescent COVID-19.

V is TRBV3-1 (or the pseudogene TRBV3-2) and J is TRBJ2-5, with 8 bases matching TRBD2. V dropped 0 bases and J dropped 4; count of bases not matched to a gene: 4. Per the germline V gene, CDR1 is LGHDT and CDR2 is YNNKEL (reference sequence). CDR3 length equals 15 residues. CDR3 in amino acids: CASSQDTLAGETQYF. In nucleotides, the CDR3 is TGTGCCAGCAGCCAAGATACCCTAGCGGGAGAGACCCAGTACTTC.

V gene TRBV5-1 combines with J gene TRBJ2-2; 8 nucleotides match TRBD1. CDR1 SGHRS and CDR2 YFSETQ come from the germline V gene. This CDR3 spans 15 amino acids. V was clipped by 4 bases and J by 4 bases; unmatched bases: 6. This chain's CDR3 is CASSQTGDVTGELFF. The CDR3 DNA follows: TGCGCCAGCAGCCAGACAGGGGATGTCACCGGGGAGCTGTTTTTT.

The CDR3 coding sequence is TGTGCCAGCAGTTACCCAGGGGCGCGTGAAGCTTTCTTT. Protein product: CASSYPGAREAFF. J is TRBJ1-1 and V is TRBV6-2 or TRBV6-3; maybe TRBD1 (6 bases). Trimming removed 2 bases at V and 7 bases at J, with 11 bases between. The CDR3 runs 13 residues. Germline CDR1 is MNHEY and CDR2 is SVGEGT.

Regarding this clone: This sample includes further DNA sequences coding for the same CDR3. The V call is TRBV6-5, the J call TRBJ2-7; perhaps TRBD2 as D (5 bases). V was cut by 2 bases and J by 1 base, with 6 bases left in between. This CDR3 is 13 amino acids long. Germline loops: CDR1 MNHEY, CDR2 SVGAGI. CDR3 nucleotide sequence: TGTGCCAGCAGTTACCCGGGATCCTACGAGCAGTACTTC. It is translated as CASSYPGSYEQYF.

The chain joins TRBV30 to TRBJ1-1; no clear D gene. CDR3 size: 12 residues. Germline CDR1 reads GTSNPN; CDR2 reads SVGIG (reference sequence). The CDR3 region is CGLSTVNTEAFF. The CDR3 coding sequence is TGTGGCTTATCAACGGTGAACACTGAAGCTTTCTTT.

The rearrangement links TRBV4-1 to TRBJ1-1, with 7 bases fitting TRBD1. The CDR3 is 16 amino acids. V dropped 0 bases and J dropped 1; count of bases not matched to a gene: 5. Germline V CDR1 and CDR2: MGHRA, YSYEKL. The CDR3 nucleotides read TGCGCCAGCAGCCAAGACGGGACAGCTACGAACACTGAAGCTTTCTTT. Translating gives CASSQDGTATNTEAFF.

The chain carries TRBV4-3 and TRBJ1-6, with 9 bases aligning to TRBD1. Germline CDR1 LGHNA, CDR2 YSLEER. J lost 7 bases, V lost 0 bases, and 10 bases had no gene match. The CDR3 has 18 residues. CDR3 sequence reads: CASSQDEQGANKNSPLHF. CDR3 coding DNA: TGCGCCAGCAGCCAAGATGAACAGGGGGCTAACAAAAATTCACCCCTCCACTTT.

The chain carries TRBV19 and TRBJ2-7, with 7 positions matching TRBD1. The CDR3 runs 13 residues. Germline CDR1 and CDR2: LNHDA and SQIVND (reference sequence). Trimming took 3 bases from V and 3 from J; bases not matched to a gene: 2. The CDR3 loop reads CASSIRDSYEQYF. CDR3 DNA: TGTGCCAGTAGTATCAGGGACAGCTACGAGCAGTACTTC.

The chain uses TRBV2 and TRBJ1-2, with D unclear. Trimming pared 4 bases from V and 2 bases from J, leaving 8 bases between. This CDR3 spans 13 amino acids. CDR1 is SNHLY, CDR2 FYNNEI, per germline. Here the CDR3 DNA reads TGTGCCAGCAGTGCACGCTACAACTATGGCTACACCTTC. Protein: CASSARYNYGYTF.

The chain joins TRBV6-1 to TRBJ1-2, with D uncertain. Looked up from germline, CDR1 is MNHNS and CDR2 is SASEGT. The CDR3 is made up of 13 amino acids. V was trimmed by 1 base and J by 7 bases, leaving 10 bases between them. CDR3 bases: TGTGCCAGCAGTGAAGAACAGTTCCTTGGCTACACCTTC. Translation: CASSEEQFLGYTF.

The chain joins TRBV7-2 to TRBJ2-7, with 9 bases fitting TRBD1. Germline trimming cut 6 bases from V and 0 bases from J; bases unmatched to any gene: 6. This CDR3 has 15 residues. Per the germline V gene, CDR1 is SGHTA and CDR2 is FQGNSA. The CDR3 nucleotides read TGTGCCAGCAGTTCCGACAGGGGGGGCTCCTACGAGCAGTACTTC. Translating gives CASSSDRGGSYEQYF.

The genes are TRBV28 and TRBJ2-7, with a weak D call TRBD1 (5 bases). Trimming stripped 6 bases from V and 0 bases from J, with 18 bases between. Germline V gives CDR1 MDHEN, CDR2 SYDVKM. The CDR3 spans 16 residues. Here the CDR3 reads CASSGYRSSPSYEQYF. For the CDR3, the DNA is TGTGCCAGCAGCGGTTACAGGTCCTCGCCCTCCTACGAGCAGTACTTC.

The rearrangement joins TRBV9 to TRBJ1-3, with 7 positions matching TRBD1. V trimming: 4 bases; J trimming: 11 bases; junction bases outside the gene matches: 15. Germline CDR1 is SGDLS and CDR2 is YYNGEE. The CDR3 runs to 15 residues. CDR3 residues: CASSPLSTGPMPIYF. Here the CDR3 DNA reads TGTGCCAGCAGCCCGTTGTCGACAGGGCCGATGCCCATATATTTT.